This T cell receptor (beta chain) was obtained from a study of identical twins. This clonotype has more than one count but fewer than ten. TCRdb redid the calling of the 5' RACE reads with MiXCR, one entry per CDR3 protein. This repertoire shows nearly 900,000 distinct CDR3 sequences, roughly an eighth found once; its top ten account for around 1.5%. This CDR3 spans 17 amino acids. The V gene lost 3 bases and the J gene lost 3 bases, with 20 bases spanning the gap. CDR1 is MDHEN and CDR2 is SYDVKM in the germline V gene. A further study also used this sample, focusing on yellow fever vaccine responses in identical twins.

The J gene is TRBJ1-1, the V gene TRBV28, with D possibly being TRBD1 (5 bases). Sequencing was done on a sample of PBMCs. This clonotype was obtained from a woman under 30 in good health. The CDR3 region has the DNA TGTGCCAGCAGTTTTTATGGGGGACGGGGGTTGGACACTGAAGCTTTCTTT. Protein sequence: CASSFYGGRGLDTEAFF. Full variable domain (rest looked up from reference TRBV28 and TRBJ1-1): DVKVTQSSRYLVKRTGEKVFLECVQDMDHENMFWYRQDPGLGLRLIYFSYDVKMKEKGDIPEGYSVSREKKERFSLILESASTNQTSMYLCASSFYGGRGLDTEAFFGQGTRLTVV.